What follows describes a single TCR beta chain. As yet, its antigen is unknown. The data were taken from a study of T cells expressing NK-cell markers. Study-level information: One of eight sequenced donors was HCMV-seronegative; the other seven were seropositive. General study findings and limits: Where a few donors were concerned, these clonotypes also led the CD3+CD56-NKG2C+ fraction. Whether expanded NKG2C+ T cell clones recognized HCMV stayed uncertain.

The CDR3 is 17 amino acids. Germline lookup yields CDR1 SGHTA and CDR2 FQGNSA. TCRdb processed the 5' RACE reads again and assigns one entry to each CDR3 protein, with no DNA. This repertoire includes 200,000 to 300,000 distinct CDR3 sequences. The chain recombines TRBV7-2 with TRBJ2-3; TCRdb calls TRBD2, which cannot be checked without DNA. The receptor comes from a woman between 18 and 70 years old in good health. Sequencing was carried out using blood T cells: a sorted CD56 or NKG2C T cell subset, CD4+ or CD8+ T cells, or bulk PBMC T cells (not recorded which). The CDR3 sequence: CASSPRGTSGFTDTQYF.